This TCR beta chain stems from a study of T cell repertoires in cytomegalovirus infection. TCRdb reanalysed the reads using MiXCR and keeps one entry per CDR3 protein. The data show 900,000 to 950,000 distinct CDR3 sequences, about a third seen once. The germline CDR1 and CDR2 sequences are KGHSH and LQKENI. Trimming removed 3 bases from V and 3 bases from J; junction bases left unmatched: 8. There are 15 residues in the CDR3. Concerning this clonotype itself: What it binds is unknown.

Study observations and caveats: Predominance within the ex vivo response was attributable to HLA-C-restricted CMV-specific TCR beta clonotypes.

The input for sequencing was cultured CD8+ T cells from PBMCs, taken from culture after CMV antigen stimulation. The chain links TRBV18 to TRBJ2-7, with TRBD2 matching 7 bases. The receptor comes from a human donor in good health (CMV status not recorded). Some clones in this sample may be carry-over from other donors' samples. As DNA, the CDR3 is TGTGCCAGCTCACCGGAAGCGGGAATCCTCTACGAGCAGTACTTC. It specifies CASSPEAGILYEQYF. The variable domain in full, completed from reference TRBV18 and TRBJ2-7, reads NAGVMQNPRHLVRRRGQEARLRCSPMKGHSHVYWYRQLPEEGLKFMVYLQKENIIDESGMPKERFSAEFPKEGPSILRIQQVVRGDSAAYFCASSPEAGILYEQYFGPGTRLTVT.